The 25 T cell receptor beta chains in this list originate from one sample, sequenced in a study of blood T cell repertoires in COVID-19. Clones were sequenced by immunoSEQ multiplex PCR, and TCRdb holds only the in-frame ones, with some missing. The sample holds about 60,000 clones, 60% to 80% seen once. Source material: peripheral blood. Receptors were obtained from a man older than 75 with acute or convalescent COVID-19.

This clone was recorded a few times. This specimen includes other DNA sequences encoding the same CDR3. The genes are TRBV3-1 (or the pseudogene TRBV3-2) and TRBJ1-1, with D tentatively TRBD1 (6 bases). Trimming shortened V by 1 base and J by 11 bases, and 14 bases separated the two germline ends. The CDR3 loop spans 13 amino acids. Germline-derived CDR1 and CDR2 are LGHDT and YNNKEL (reference sequence). The CDR3 nucleotides read TGTGCCAGCAGCCAAGGTCGGGGGGCGGGGGCTTTCTTT. This sequence encodes CASSQGRGAGAFF.

The chain couples TRBV6-6 to TRBJ1-2; TRBD1 agrees at 8 bases. The CDR3 is 15 residues long. Looked up from germline, CDR1 is MNHNY and CDR2 is SVGAGI (reference sequence). The V segment lost 0 bases and the J segment 7 bases; nucleotides outside the gene matches: 7. CDR3 coding DNA: TGTGCCAGCAGTTACTCTTCAGGGGGCGCGGTTGGCTACACCTTC. It encodes CASSYSSGGAVGYTF.

The V gene is TRBV11-2, the J gene TRBJ2-1, with TRBD2 identical over 11 bases. The CDR3 spans 19 residues. The J segment lost 0 bases and the V segment lost 0 bases, leaving 7 bases of the junction unmatched. Germline CDR1 is SGHAT and CDR2 is FQNNGV. Here the CDR3 DNA reads TGTGCCAGCAGCTTAGATCATGCTAGCGGGGGGAGCTCCTACAATGAGCAGTTCTTC. Protein sequence: CASSLDHASGGSSYNEQFF. Complete variable domain (other parts from reference TRBV11-2 and TRBJ2-1): EAGVAQSPRYKIIEKRQSVAFWCNPISGHATLYWYQQILGQGPKLLIQFQNNGVVDDSQLPKDRFSAERLKGVDSTLKIQPAKLEDSAVYLCASSLDHASGGSSYNEQFFGPGTRLTVL.

The chain couples TRBV24-1 to TRBJ2-5, with TRBD2 matching 8 bases. The V segment lost 4 bases and the J segment 4 bases; nucleotides outside the gene matches: 7. Looked up from germline, CDR1 is KGHDR and CDR2 is SFDVKD. The CDR3 loop spans 15 amino acids. This chain's CDR3 is CATSDSSGTRETQYF. The CDR3 DNA sequence: TGTGCCACCAGTGACAGTAGCGGGACGCGAGAGACCCAGTACTTC.

This rearrangement joins TRBV5-1 to TRBJ1-1; no clear D gene. The V gene's germline CDR1 is SGHRS and CDR2 YFSETQ. CDR3 length: 14 residues. The ends were cut back, 4 bases at V and 2 bases at J, with 12 bases in the middle. CDR3 nucleotides: TGCGCCAGCAGCGGGCGGGAGCGCAACACTGAAGCTTTCTTT. Amino acid sequence: CASSGRERNTEAFF.

The V call is TRBV2, the J call TRBJ1-1, with 8 bases lining up with TRBD1. The ends lost 0 bases at V and 1 base at J; junction bases unmatched: 7. This CDR3 has 17 amino acids. The V gene's germline CDR1 is SNHLY and CDR2 FYNNEI. The CDR3 coding sequence is TGTGCCAGCAGTGAAGCCTCCAGGACAGGGAGGAACACTGAAGCTTTCTTT. Translated, it gives CASSEASRTGRNTEAFF.

The chain employs TRBV6-5 and TRBJ1-3; TRBD1 might be the D (6 bases). The CDR3 contains 14 residues. Germline CDR1 is MNHEY and CDR2 is SVGAGI. The V end lost 4 bases, the J end lost 0 bases, and 7 bases lay between the germline ends. The chain's CDR3 is CASSLQGSGNTIYF. CDR3 in DNA: TGTGCCAGCAGTTTACAGGGCTCTGGAAACACCATATATTTT.

The rearrangement links TRBV27 to TRBJ2-3, with 9 bases matching TRBD1. The CDR3 runs 18 residues. Losses at the gene ends were 5 bases for V and 0 bases for J; bases not matched to a gene: 12. Germline lookup yields CDR1 MNHEY and CDR2 SMNVEV (reference sequence). In DNA form, the CDR3 reads TGTGCCAGCAGTCTAGACTCTGGACAGGGGACAAGCACAGATACGCAGTATTTT. It translates to CASSLDSGQGTSTDTQYF.

The sample holds many counts of this clone. DNA for the CDR3: TGTGCCAGCAGCCCGACAGTGCTTTATGGCTACACCTTC. Translating it yields CASSPTVLYGYTF. The rearrangement joins TRBV5-8 to TRBJ1-2; D is possibly TRBD1 (5 bases). The CDR3 is 13 residues long. Trimming took 4 bases from V and 5 from J, leaving 12 bases between them. Germline CDR1 SGHTS, CDR2 YDEGEE.

V usage is TRBV9 and J usage is TRBJ2-1, with TRBD2 matching over 9 bases. Per germline, CDR1 SGDLS and CDR2 YYNGEE. Germline trimming cut 4 bases from V and 9 bases from J; bases unmatched to any gene: 8. This CDR3 has 14 amino acids. As DNA, the CDR3 is TGTGCCAGCAGCACGTCGACTAGCGGAGGTGAGCAGTTCTTC. This encodes CASSTSTSGGEQFF.

The chain combines TRBV7-3 with TRBJ2-1, with 10 bases that match TRBD1. The germline CDR1 and CDR2 sequences are SGHTA and FQGTGA. This CDR3 has 17 amino acids. J lost 3 bases, V lost 2 bases, and 7 bases had no gene match. CDR3 amino acids: CASSLGTGQGHYNEQFF. CDR3 coding DNA: TGTGCCAGCAGCTTAGGGACGGGACAGGGGCACTACAATGAGCAGTTCTTC.

The genes are TRBV11-3 and TRBJ2-7; D perhaps matches TRBD1 (6 bases). The CDR3 is 15 amino acids. In germline, CDR1 is SGHNT, CDR2 YENEEA. The V gene lost 3 bases and the J gene lost 5 bases, with 17 bases spanning the gap. The CDR3 sequence is CASSLGAAQTDEQYF. CDR3 nucleotides: TGTGCCAGCAGCTTGGGGGCGGCTCAAACGGACGAGCAGTACTTC. Complete variable domain (other parts from reference TRBV11-3 and TRBJ2-7): EAGVVQSPRYKIIEKKQPVAFWCNPISGHNTLYWYLQNLGQGPELLIRYENEEAVDDSQLPKDRFSAERLKGVDSTLKIQPAELGDSAVYLCASSLGAAQTDEQYFGPGTRLTVT.

The V gene is TRBV30, the J gene TRBJ1-4, with D perhaps matching TRBD1 (5 bases). V shed 5 bases and J shed 4 bases, with 11 bases lying between them. This CDR3 spans 13 amino acids. Germline V gene lookup returns CDR1 GTSNPN and CDR2 SVGIG (reference sequence). CDR3 DNA sequence: TGTGCCTGGGCAAGACAGAATAATGAAAAACTGTTTTTT. Encoded protein: CAWARQNNEKLFF. The entire variable domain, with the rest obtained from reference TRBV30 and TRBJ1-4, is as follows: SQTIHQWPATLVQPVGSPLSLECTVEGTSNPNLYWYRQAAGRGLQLLFYSVGIGQISSEVPQNLSASRPQDRQFILSSKKLLLSDSGFYLCAWARQNNEKLFFGSGTQLSVL.

This clone was counted between two and nine times. The chain recombines TRBV29-1 with TRBJ2-7; weak D call: TRBD1 (7 bases). The V end was cut by 4 bases, the J end by 4 bases, with 11 bases between. CDR3 size: 12 residues. Germline loops: CDR1 SQVTM, CDR2 ANQGSEA. The CDR3 protein is CSVGGTVYEQYF. The CDR3 coding sequence is TGCAGCGTTGGCGGGACAGTGTACGAGCAGTACTTC.

The V call is TRBV20-1, the J call TRBJ1-1; D is possibly TRBD1 (6 bases). The CDR3 runs 13 residues. Trimming removed 3 bases at V and 5 bases at J, with 13 bases between. Germline assignment: CDR1 DFQATT and CDR2 SNEGSKA (reference sequence). The CDR3 nucleotides read TGCAGTGCTAGTTTCAGGGGAGGGACTGAAGCTTTCTTT. Protein sequence: CSASFRGGTEAFF.

This clone was detected once. The genes are TRBV3-1 (or the pseudogene TRBV3-2) and TRBJ2-5; TRBD2 is a possible D gene (6 bases). Germline V gene lookup returns CDR1 LGHDT and CDR2 YNNKEL (reference sequence). V was shortened by 0 bases and J by 0 bases, with 14 bases between the two germline ends. The CDR3 is made up of 17 amino acids. For the CDR3, the DNA is TGTGCCAGCAGCCAAGATTCCAGCGGGTATAACCAAGAGACCCAGTACTTC. Amino acid sequence: CASSQDSSGYNQETQYF.

This clone was observed a few times. The chain links TRBV5-6 to TRBJ1-5; D is perhaps TRBD1 (5 bases). The V gene's germline CDR1 is SGHDT and CDR2 YYEEEE. The CDR3 is 15 amino acids. The V and J ends lost 0 bases and 3 bases respectively, with 10 bases between them. The CDR3 is CASSLVGAPNQPQHF. Written as DNA, the CDR3 is TGTGCCAGCAGCTTGGTAGGGGCCCCCAATCAGCCCCAGCATTTT.

The V call is TRBV3-1 (or the pseudogene TRBV3-2), the J call TRBJ1-2; 12 bases map to TRBD1. The V segment lost 4 bases and the J segment 11 bases; nucleotides outside the gene matches: 14. Germline V CDR1 and CDR2: LGHDT, YNNKEL (reference sequence). This CDR3 comprises 16 residues. CDR3 DNA sequence: TGTGCCAGCAGCCTAATGAGAGCCGGGACAGGGGGCCAGTACACCTTC. This sequence encodes CASSLMRAGTGGQYTF.

The CDR3 bases are TGTGCCTGGGACAGGGGGGATATTATGAACACTGAAGCTTTCTTT. Its protein is CAWDRGDIMNTEAFF. The V call is TRBV30, the J call TRBJ1-1, with 9 bases fitting TRBD1. V lost 5 bases to trimming and J lost 0 bases; unmatched junction nucleotides: 7. Germline CDR1 GTSNPN, CDR2 SVGIG (reference sequence). The CDR3 loop spans 15 amino acids.

The chain has TRBV18 and TRBJ2-5, with 12 bases aligning to TRBD1. The CDR3 runs to 15 residues. The germline V gene encodes CDR1 KGHSH and CDR2 LQKENI. V dropped 2 bases and J dropped 5; count of bases not matched to a gene: 3. CDR3 coding DNA: TGTGCCAGCTCACCAGGGACAGGGGGCGAGGAGACCCAGTACTTC. It codes for CASSPGTGGEETQYF.

This clone was counted a few times. This chain connects TRBV4-2 to TRBJ2-1; D is unclear. The CDR3 loop spans 15 amino acids. The V end was cut by 1 base, the J end by 0 bases, with 7 bases between. The germline V gene encodes CDR1 LGHNA and CDR2 YNFKEQ. The CDR3 DNA reads as TGTGCCAGCAGCCAAGGACTTCGCTCCTACAATGAGCAGTTCTTC. It translates to CASSQGLRSYNEQFF.

The chain combines TRBV5-1 with TRBJ2-5; 10 bases match TRBD2. Germline CDR1 SGHRS, CDR2 YFSETQ. CDR3 size: 16 residues. Unmatched junction bases numbered 7, after V lost 0 bases and J lost 5 bases. In DNA, the CDR3 is TGCGCCAGCAGCTTGGAAGGACTAGCGGCCTGGGAGACCCAGTACTTC. This sequence encodes CASSLEGLAAWETQYF. Full variable domain (remainder filled in from reference TRBV5-1 and TRBJ2-5): KAGVTQTPRYLIKTRGQQVTLSCSPISGHRSVSWYQQTPGQGLQFLFEYFSETQRNKGNFPGRFSGRQFSNSRSEMNVSTLELGDSALYLCASSLEGLAAWETQYFGPGTRLLVL.

The chain employs TRBV2 and TRBJ2-7, with 8 bases identical to TRBD2. CDR1 is SNHLY, CDR2 FYNNEI, per germline. The V gene end was trimmed by 11 bases and the J gene end by 2 bases; junction bases not matched to a gene: 14. The CDR3 has 15 residues. CDR3 DNA sequence: TGTGCCCGGGGGGGTGGGGGGGGGCGTACCTACGAGCAGTACTTC. Amino acids: CARGGGGGRTYEQYF.

The V call is TRBV30, the J call TRBJ2-7, with 9 bases lining up with TRBD2. Trimming removed 2 bases from V and 4 bases from J; junction bases left unmatched: 6. CDR1 is GTSNPN and CDR2 is SVGIG in the germline V gene (reference sequence). The CDR3 covers 14 residues. CDR3 nucleotide sequence: TGTGCCTGGAGTCGGAATAGCGGGGGATACGAGCAGTACTTC. Encoded protein: CAWSRNSGGYEQYF.

This sequence joins TRBV3-1 (or the pseudogene TRBV3-2) and TRBJ1-1, with D possibly being TRBD1 (5 bases). Germline CDR1 and CDR2: LGHDT and YNNKEL (reference sequence). This CDR3 has 14 amino acids. The ends were cut back, 4 bases at V and 2 bases at J, with 11 bases in the middle. The CDR3, as DNA: TGTGCCAGCAGCCGCGGGACGGCCAACACTGAAGCTTTCTTT. Its translation: CASSRGTANTEAFF.